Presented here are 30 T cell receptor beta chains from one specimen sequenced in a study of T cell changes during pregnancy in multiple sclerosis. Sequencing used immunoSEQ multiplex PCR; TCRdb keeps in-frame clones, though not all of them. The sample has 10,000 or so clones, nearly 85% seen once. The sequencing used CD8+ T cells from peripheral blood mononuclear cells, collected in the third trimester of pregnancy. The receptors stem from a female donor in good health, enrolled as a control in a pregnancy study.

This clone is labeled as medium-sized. CDR3 nucleotides: TGTGCCTGGACAACAGGGACCACTGAAGCTTTCTTT. Protein product: CAWTTGTTEAFF. The V gene is TRBV30, the J gene TRBJ1-1; weak D call: TRBD1 (6 bases). V lost 4 bases and J lost 4, with 10 bases in between. This CDR3 is built from 12 residues. Per germline, CDR1 GTSNPN and CDR2 SVGIG (reference sequence).

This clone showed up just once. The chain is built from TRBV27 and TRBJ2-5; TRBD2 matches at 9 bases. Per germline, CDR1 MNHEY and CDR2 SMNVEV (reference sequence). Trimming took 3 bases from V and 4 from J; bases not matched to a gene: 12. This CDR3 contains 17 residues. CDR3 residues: CASSFFSSGALRETQYF. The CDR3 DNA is TGTGCCAGCAGTTTCTTTTCTAGCGGGGCGTTGAGAGAGACCCAGTACTTC.

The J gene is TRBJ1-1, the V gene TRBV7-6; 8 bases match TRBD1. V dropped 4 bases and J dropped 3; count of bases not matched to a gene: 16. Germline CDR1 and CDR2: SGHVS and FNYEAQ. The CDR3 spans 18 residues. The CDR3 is CASSYLPPQTGEHTEAFF. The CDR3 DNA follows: TGTGCCAGCAGCTATCTTCCGCCCCAGACAGGGGAGCACACTGAAGCTTTCTTT.

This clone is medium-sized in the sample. This CDR3 is CASRVGGETQYF. The CDR3 DNA follows: TGTGCCAGCAGGGTAGGGGGTGAGACCCAGTACTTC. The V gene is TRBV6-6, the J gene TRBJ2-5; possible D gene TRBD1, 6 bases. This CDR3 spans 12 amino acids. Germline V gene data show CDR1 as MNHNY and CDR2 as SVGAGI (reference sequence). Deletions cut 6 bases from V and 5 bases from J, with 10 bases between.

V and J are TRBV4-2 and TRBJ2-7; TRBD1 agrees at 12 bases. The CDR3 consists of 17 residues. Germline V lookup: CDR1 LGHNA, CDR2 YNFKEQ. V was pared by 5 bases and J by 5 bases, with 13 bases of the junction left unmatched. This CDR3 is CASSYTGRGQGADEQYF. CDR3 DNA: TGTGCCAGCAGCTATACCGGACGGGGACAGGGGGCCGACGAGCAGTACTTC.

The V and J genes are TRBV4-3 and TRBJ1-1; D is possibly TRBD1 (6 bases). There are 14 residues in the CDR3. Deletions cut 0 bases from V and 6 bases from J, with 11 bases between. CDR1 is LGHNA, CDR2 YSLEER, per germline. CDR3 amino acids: CASSQDRGGPEAFF. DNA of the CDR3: TGCGCCAGCAGCCAAGATCGGGGGGGGCCTGAAGCTTTCTTT.

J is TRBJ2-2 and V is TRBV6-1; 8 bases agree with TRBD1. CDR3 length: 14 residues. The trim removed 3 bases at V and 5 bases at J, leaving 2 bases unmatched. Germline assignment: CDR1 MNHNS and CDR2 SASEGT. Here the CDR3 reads CASSETGETGELFF. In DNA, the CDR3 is TGTGCCAGCAGTGAGACAGGGGAAACCGGGGAGCTGTTTTTT.

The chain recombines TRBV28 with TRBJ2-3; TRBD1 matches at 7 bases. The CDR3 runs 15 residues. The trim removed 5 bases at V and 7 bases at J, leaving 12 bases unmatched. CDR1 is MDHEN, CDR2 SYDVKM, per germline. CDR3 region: CASSLSVTGSNTQYF. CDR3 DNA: TGTGCCAGCAGTCTCTCCGTGACAGGGTCGAATACGCAGTATTTT.

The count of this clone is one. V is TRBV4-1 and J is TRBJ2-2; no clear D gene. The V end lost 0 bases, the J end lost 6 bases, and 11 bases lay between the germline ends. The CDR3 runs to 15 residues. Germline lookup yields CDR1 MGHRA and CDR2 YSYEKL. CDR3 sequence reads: CASSQEPGYAGELFF. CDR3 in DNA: TGCGCCAGCAGCCAAGAGCCGGGTTACGCCGGGGAGCTGTTTTTT.

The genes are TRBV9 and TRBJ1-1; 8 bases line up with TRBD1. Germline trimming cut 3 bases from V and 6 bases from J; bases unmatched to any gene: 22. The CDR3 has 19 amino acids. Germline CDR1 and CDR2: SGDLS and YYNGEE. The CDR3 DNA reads TGTGCCAGCAGCGCGCGCCCGGGGGGCCTAGTTGGACAGGGCGCTGAAGCTTTCTTT. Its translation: CASSARPGGLVGQGAEAFF.

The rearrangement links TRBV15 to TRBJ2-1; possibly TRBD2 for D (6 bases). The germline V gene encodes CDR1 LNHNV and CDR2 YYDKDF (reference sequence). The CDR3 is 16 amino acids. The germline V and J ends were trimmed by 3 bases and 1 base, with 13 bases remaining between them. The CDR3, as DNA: TGTGCCACCAGCAGTACCGGGGGAGTATCCTACAATGAGCAGTTCTTC. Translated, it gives CATSSTGGVSYNEQFF. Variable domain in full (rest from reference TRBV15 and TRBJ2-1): DAMVIQNPRYQVTQFGKPVTLSCSQTLNHNVMYWYQQKSSQAPKLLFHYYDKDFNNEADTPDNFQSRRPNTSFCFLDIRSPGLGDTAMYLCATSSTGGVSYNEQFFGPGTRLTVL.

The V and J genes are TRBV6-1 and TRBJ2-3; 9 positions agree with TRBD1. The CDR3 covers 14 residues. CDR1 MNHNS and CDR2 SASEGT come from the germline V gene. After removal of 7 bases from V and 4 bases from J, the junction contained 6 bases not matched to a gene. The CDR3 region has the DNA TGTGCCAGCACTTCGGGACAGGGCGCAGATACGCAGTATTTT. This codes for CASTSGQGADTQYF.

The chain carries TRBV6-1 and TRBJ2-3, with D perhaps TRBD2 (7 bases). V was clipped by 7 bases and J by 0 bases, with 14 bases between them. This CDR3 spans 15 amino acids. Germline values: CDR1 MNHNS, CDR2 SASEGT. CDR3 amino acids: CASKGGRGSTDTQYF. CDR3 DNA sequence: TGTGCCAGCAAGGGGGGGCGGGGGAGCACAGATACGCAGTATTTT.

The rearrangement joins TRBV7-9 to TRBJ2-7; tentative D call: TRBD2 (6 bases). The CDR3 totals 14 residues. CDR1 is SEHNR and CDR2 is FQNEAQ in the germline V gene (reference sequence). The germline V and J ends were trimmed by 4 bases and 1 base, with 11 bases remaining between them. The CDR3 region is CASSSEGTSYEQYF. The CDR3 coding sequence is TGTGCCAGCAGCTCAGAGGGGACTTCCTACGAGCAGTACTTC.

In nucleotides, the CDR3 is TGTGCCAGCAGTCTCGGACAGGGTAACTATGGCTACACCTTC. Its protein product is CASSLGQGNYGYTF. This sequence joins TRBV28 and TRBJ1-2; 8 bases align to TRBD1. There are 14 residues in the CDR3. Germline-derived CDR1 and CDR2 are MDHEN and SYDVKM. With V trimmed by 5 bases and J by 1 base, 3 bases remained unmatched.

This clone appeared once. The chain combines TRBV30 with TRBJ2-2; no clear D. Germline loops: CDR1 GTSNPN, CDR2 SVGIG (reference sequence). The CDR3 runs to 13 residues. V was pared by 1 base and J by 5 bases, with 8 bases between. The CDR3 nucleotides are TGTGCCTGGAGTGGCGCGGATACCGGGGAGCTGTTTTTT. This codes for CAWSGADTGELFF.

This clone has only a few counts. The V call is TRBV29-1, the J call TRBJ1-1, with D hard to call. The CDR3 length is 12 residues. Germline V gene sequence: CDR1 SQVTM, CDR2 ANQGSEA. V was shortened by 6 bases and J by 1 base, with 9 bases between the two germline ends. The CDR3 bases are TGCAGCGTCCGATCGGGGAACACTGAAGCTTTCTTT. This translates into CSVRSGNTEAFF.

CDR3 sequence reads: CASSGSGVGQPQHF. In DNA form, the CDR3 reads TGTGCCAGCAGCGGTTCAGGGGTTGGTCAGCCCCAGCATTTT. This sequence joins TRBV7-9 and TRBJ1-5, with a possible D match to TRBD1 (6 bases). Germline V gene lookup returns CDR1 SEHNR and CDR2 FQNEAQ (reference sequence). Trimming left V 5 bases short and J 6 bases short, with 14 bases between. The length of the CDR3 is 14 residues.

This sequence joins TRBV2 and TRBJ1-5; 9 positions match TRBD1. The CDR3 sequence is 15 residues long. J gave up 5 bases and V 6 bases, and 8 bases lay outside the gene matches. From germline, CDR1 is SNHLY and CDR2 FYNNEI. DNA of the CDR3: TGTGCCAGCAGGGGTAACAGGGGGCGAGATCAGCCCCAGCATTTT. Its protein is CASRGNRGRDQPQHF.

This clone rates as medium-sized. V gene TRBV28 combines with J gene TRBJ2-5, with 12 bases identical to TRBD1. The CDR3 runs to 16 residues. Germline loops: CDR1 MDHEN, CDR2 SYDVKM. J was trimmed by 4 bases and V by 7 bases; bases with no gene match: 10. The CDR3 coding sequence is TGTGCCAGCACCATTGGGGGACAGGGGGCCGGAGAGACCCAGTACTTC. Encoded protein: CASTIGGQGAGETQYF. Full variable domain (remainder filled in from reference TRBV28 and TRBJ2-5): DVKVTQSSRYLVKRTGEKVFLECVQDMDHENMFWYRQDPGLGLRLIYFSYDVKMKEKGDIPEGYSVSREKKERFSLILESASTNQTSMYLCASTIGGQGAGETQYFGPGTRLLVL.

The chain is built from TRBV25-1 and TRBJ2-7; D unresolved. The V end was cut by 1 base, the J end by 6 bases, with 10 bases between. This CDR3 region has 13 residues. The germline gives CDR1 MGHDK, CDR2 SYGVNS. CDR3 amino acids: CASSESILIEQYF. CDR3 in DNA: TGTGCCAGCAGTGAATCTATCCTTATCGAGCAGTACTTC.

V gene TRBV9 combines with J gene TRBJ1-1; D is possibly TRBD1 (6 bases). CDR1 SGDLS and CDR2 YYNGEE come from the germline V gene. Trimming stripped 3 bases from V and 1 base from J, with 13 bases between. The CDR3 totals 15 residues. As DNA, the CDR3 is TGTGCCAGCAGCGCCTACAGGGAAGGGAACACTGAAGCTTTCTTT. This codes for CASSAYREGNTEAFF.

CDR3: CASSEAMGQTYEQYF. DNA of the CDR3: TGTGCCAGCAGTGAAGCAATGGGACAGACCTACGAGCAGTACTTC. The chain carries TRBV6-1 and TRBJ2-5; 7 bases align to TRBD1. The J call may be in error: the DNA end matches TRBJ2-7 better. The CDR3 is 15 amino acids. Germline CDR1 and CDR2: MNHNS and SASEGT.

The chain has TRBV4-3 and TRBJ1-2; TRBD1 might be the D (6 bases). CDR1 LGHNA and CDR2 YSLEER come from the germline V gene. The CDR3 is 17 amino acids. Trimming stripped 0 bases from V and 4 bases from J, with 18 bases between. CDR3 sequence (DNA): TGCGCCAGCAGCCAAGACCGCACCGGGGACACCTTCTATGGCTACACCTTC. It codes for CASSQDRTGDTFYGYTF.

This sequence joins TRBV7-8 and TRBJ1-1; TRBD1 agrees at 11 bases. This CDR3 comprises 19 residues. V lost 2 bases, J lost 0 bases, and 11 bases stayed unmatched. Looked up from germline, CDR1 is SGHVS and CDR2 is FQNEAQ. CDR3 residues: CASSLPYGTGGGMNTEAFF. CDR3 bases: TGTGCCAGCAGCTTACCCTATGGGACAGGGGGGGGGATGAACACTGAAGCTTTCTTT. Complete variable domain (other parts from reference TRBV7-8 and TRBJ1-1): GAGVSQSPRYKVAKRGQDVALRCDPISGHVSLFWYQQALGQGPEFLTYFQNEAQLDKSGLPSDRFFAERPEGSVSTLKIQRTQQEDSAVYLCASSLPYGTGGGMNTEAFFGQGTRLTVV.

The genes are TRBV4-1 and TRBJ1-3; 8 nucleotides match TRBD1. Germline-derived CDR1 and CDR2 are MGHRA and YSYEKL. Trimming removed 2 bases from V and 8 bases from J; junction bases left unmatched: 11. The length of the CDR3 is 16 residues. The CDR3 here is CASSQRTGISKDTIYF. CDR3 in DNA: TGCGCCAGCAGCCAACGGACAGGGATAAGTAAAGACACCATATATTTT.

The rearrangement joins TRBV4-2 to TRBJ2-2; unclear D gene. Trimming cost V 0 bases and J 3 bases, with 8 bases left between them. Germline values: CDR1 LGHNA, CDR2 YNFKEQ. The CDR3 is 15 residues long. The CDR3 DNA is TGTGCCAGCAGCCAAGAGACTGCCCACACCGGGGAGCTGTTTTTT. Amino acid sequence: CASSQETAHTGELFF.

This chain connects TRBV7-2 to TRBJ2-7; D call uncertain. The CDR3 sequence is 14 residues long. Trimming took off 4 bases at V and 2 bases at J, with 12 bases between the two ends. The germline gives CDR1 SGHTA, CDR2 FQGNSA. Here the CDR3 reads CASSSDGFAYEQYF. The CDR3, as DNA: TGTGCCAGCAGCTCTGACGGGTTTGCCTACGAGCAGTACTTC.

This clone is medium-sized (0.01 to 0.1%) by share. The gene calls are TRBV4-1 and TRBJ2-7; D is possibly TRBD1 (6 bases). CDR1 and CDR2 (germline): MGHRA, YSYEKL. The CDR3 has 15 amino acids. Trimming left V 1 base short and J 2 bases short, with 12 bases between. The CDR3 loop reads CASSQVAGAPYEQYF. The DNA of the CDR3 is TGCGCCAGCAGCCAAGTCGCAGGGGCCCCCTACGAGCAGTACTTC.

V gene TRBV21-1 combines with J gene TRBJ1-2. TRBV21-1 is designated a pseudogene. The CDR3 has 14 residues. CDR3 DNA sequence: TGTGCCAGCAGTCAGCGGGGCCCGGGCTATGGCTACACCTTC. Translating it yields CASSQRGPGYGYTF.